These 32 T cell receptor beta chains came from one sample sequenced in a study of graft-versus-host responses after intestinal transplantation. Repertoires were generated with immunoSEQ multiplex PCR, while TCRdb's copy carries only in-frame clones and drops some. The sample lists roughly 40,000 clones; roughly 91% were seen once. The sample in question was PBMCs, obtained 524 days after transplant. These receptors came from a human patient who received an intestinal transplant, so some T cells may come from the graft donor.

The chain joins TRBV6-5 to TRBJ1-2; D uncertain. Germline CDR1 and CDR2: MNHEY and SVGAGI. V lost 5 bases to trimming and J lost 8 bases, with 18 bases between them. There are 14 residues in the CDR3. Here the CDR3 DNA reads TGTGCCAGCAGTGAAAATTCTTGGGCACCCGGCTACACCTTC. It translates to CASSENSWAPGYTF.

As DNA, the CDR3 is TGTGCCAGCTCCCGCGGGGATCTAGCTAACTATGGCTACACCTTC. As protein: CASSRGDLANYGYTF. J is TRBJ1-2 and V is TRBV18; D is unclear. The CDR3 loop spans 15 amino acids. Trimming shortened V by 6 bases and J by 0 bases, and 14 bases separated the two germline ends. The germline V gene encodes CDR1 KGHSH and CDR2 LQKENI. Full variable domain (remainder filled in from reference TRBV18 and TRBJ1-2): NAGVMQNPRHLVRRRGQEARLRCSPMKGHSHVYWYRQLPEEGLKFMVYLQKENIIDESGMPKERFSAEFPKEGPSILRIQQVVRGDSAAYFCASSRGDLANYGYTFGSGTRLTVV.

This clone was counted once. The rearrangement links TRBV9 to TRBJ2-3; possible D gene TRBD2, 6 bases. Germline loops: CDR1 SGDLS, CDR2 YYNGEE. Trimming took off 0 bases at V and 0 bases at J, with 17 bases between the two ends. The CDR3 sequence is 18 residues long. The CDR3 DNA reads TGTGCCAGCAGCGTAGATGGGCGGGGAGTGACTAGCACAGATACGCAGTATTTT. Protein product: CASSVDGRGVTSTDTQYF.

The genes are TRBV27 and TRBJ1-2, with TRBD1 matching over 12 bases. This CDR3 region has 15 residues. From germline, CDR1 is MNHEY and CDR2 SMNVEV (reference sequence). V was pared by 6 bases and J by 6 bases, with 8 bases of the junction left unmatched. As DNA, the CDR3 is TGTGCCAGCAGGCGCCGGGACAGGGGGCAAAATGGCTACACCTTC. It codes for CASRRRDRGQNGYTF.

The chain combines TRBV7-3 with TRBJ1-1; D is ambiguous. This CDR3 spans 13 amino acids. Germline loops: CDR1 SGHTA, CDR2 FQGTGA. V was shortened by 3 bases and J by 2 bases, with 7 bases between the two germline ends. For the CDR3, the DNA is TGTGCCAGCAGCTTGGTCGCAAACACTGAAGCTTTCTTT. Encoded protein: CASSLVANTEAFF.

V gene TRBV7-8 combines with J gene TRBJ2-5; D remains ambiguous. V was clipped by 1 base and J by 3 bases, with 15 bases between them. The CDR3 totals 16 residues. CDR1 and CDR2 (germline): SGHVS, FQNEAQ. The CDR3 sequence is CASSLVPPAGEETQYF. CDR3 bases: TGTGCCAGCAGCTTAGTTCCTCCCGCCGGAGAAGAGACCCAGTACTTC.

The chain combines TRBV19 with TRBJ2-1; TRBD2 matches 9 bases. V dropped 6 bases and J dropped 4; count of bases not matched to a gene: 7. The CDR3 loop spans 15 amino acids. CDR1 and CDR2 from the germline V gene are LNHDA and SQIVND (reference sequence). For the CDR3, the DNA is TGTGCCAGTAGCATTCTAGCGGGAAAGTACAATGAGCAGTTCTTC. Protein product: CASSILAGKYNEQFF.

The rearrangement uses TRBV9 and TRBJ2-7; D might be TRBD1 (6 bases). Germline V gives CDR1 SGDLS, CDR2 YYNGEE. The CDR3 has 17 amino acids. The V end lost 0 bases, the J end lost 4 bases, and 20 bases lay between the germline ends. The DNA of the CDR3 is TGTGCCAGCAGCGTAGATCCCACGGCAGGGGTGAAATACGAGCAGTACTTC. The encoded protein is CASSVDPTAGVKYEQYF.

The chain is built from TRBV7-3 and TRBJ2-1; tentative D call: TRBD1 (5 bases). The CDR3 contains 14 residues. V lost 5 bases and J lost 6, with 14 bases in between. Germline CDR1 SGHTA, CDR2 FQGTGA. CDR3 residues: CASSPLGAPNEQFF. The CDR3, as DNA: TGTGCCAGCAGCCCGCTAGGGGCTCCCAATGAGCAGTTCTTC.

The rearrangement uses TRBV10-2 and TRBJ2-7; D uncertain. This CDR3 is built from 11 residues. Germline CDR1 reads WSHSY; CDR2 reads SAAADI. The V end was cut by 0 bases, the J end by 7 bases, with 4 bases between. The CDR3 nucleotides read TGCGCCAGCAGTGAGTCTTGGGAGCAGTACTTC. Translation: CASSESWEQYF.

Only one count was recorded for this clone. This sequence joins TRBV7-8 and TRBJ2-5, with 7 bases matching TRBD2. The CDR3 spans 15 residues. The V and J ends lost 0 bases and 4 bases, in that order; junction bases with no gene match: 5. Looked up from germline, CDR1 is SGHVS and CDR2 is FQNEAQ. The chain's CDR3 is CASSLALAAGETQYF. As DNA, the CDR3 is TGTGCCAGCAGCTTAGCCCTAGCGGCAGGAGAGACCCAGTACTTC.

This clone showed up just once. The chain links TRBV11-2 to TRBJ2-1; possibly TRBD1 for D (6 bases). The CDR3 is made up of 13 amino acids. CDR1 is SGHAT and CDR2 is FQNNGV in the germline V gene. The ends were cut back, 4 bases at V and 4 bases at J, with 8 bases in the middle. The DNA of the CDR3 is TGTGCCAGCAGCTCCCAGGGGTACAATGAGCAGTTCTTC. Its protein is CASSSQGYNEQFF. Based on the CDR3 plus reference TRBV11-2 and TRBJ2-1, the full variable domain is EAGVAQSPRYKIIEKRQSVAFWCNPISGHATLYWYQQILGQGPKLLIQFQNNGVVDDSQLPKDRFSAERLKGVDSTLKIQPAKLEDSAVYLCASSSQGYNEQFFGPGTRLTVL.

This rearrangement joins TRBV10-2 to TRBJ2-5, with unresolved D. This CDR3 has 13 residues. CDR1 WSHSY and CDR2 SAAADI come from the germline V gene. Trimming pared 4 bases from V and 0 bases from J, leaving 6 bases between. The CDR3 spells CASSVGDQETQYF. The CDR3 coding sequence is TGCGCCAGCAGTGTAGGAGACCAAGAGACCCAGTACTTC.

The rearrangement joins TRBV7-9 to TRBJ2-7, with 8 nucleotides matching TRBD2. The germline gives CDR1 SEHNR, CDR2 FQNEAQ (reference sequence). The ends lost 1 base at V and 0 bases at J; junction bases unmatched: 8. This CDR3 has 17 residues. Here the CDR3 DNA reads TGTGCCAGCAGCTTAGTGGTGGGGGCGGGAGGCTCCTACGAGCAGTACTTC. This codes for CASSLVVGAGGSYEQYF.

This chain connects TRBV21-1 to TRBJ1-3; TRBD1, the table's D call, lacks a check against the DNA. TRBV21-1 is a pseudogene locus. The CDR3 runs to 16 residues. CDR3 loop: CASRGTTGTSGNTIYF. CDR3 nucleotides: TGTGCCAGCAGGGGGACGACAGGGACCTCTGGAAACACCATATATTTT.

V gene TRBV5-4 combines with J gene TRBJ2-7, with D perhaps matching TRBD2 (5 bases). Per germline, CDR1 SGHNT and CDR2 YYREEE (reference sequence). V shed 4 bases and J shed 4 bases, with 18 bases lying between them. The CDR3 is 15 residues long. The DNA for the CDR3 is TGTGCCAGCAGCCTAGGACTTGCCCCCACGTACGAGCAGTACTTC. Its translation: CASSLGLAPTYEQYF.

CDR3 protein: CAISEWLQETQYF. CDR3 nucleotide sequence: TGTGCCATCAGTGAGTGGTTACAAGAGACCCAGTACTTC. The chain links TRBV10-3 to TRBJ2-5; D gene ambiguous. This CDR3 has 13 amino acids. V shed 1 base and J shed 2 bases, with 5 bases lying between them. The V gene's germline CDR1 is ENHRY and CDR2 SYGVKD.

This clone was counted a single time. The rearrangement uses TRBV6-1 and TRBJ2-3; D unresolved. Germline-derived CDR1 and CDR2 are MNHNS and SASEGT. V lost 5 bases, J lost 6 bases, and 6 bases lay in between. This CDR3 has 11 amino acids. CDR3 nucleotides: TGTGCCAGCAGTTATGAGGATACGCAGTATTTT. Translated, it gives CASSYEDTQYF.

J is TRBJ2-1 and V is TRBV7-3; 15 bases fit TRBD2. Germline loops: CDR1 SGHTA, CDR2 FQGTGA. The CDR3 runs 16 residues. Trimming removed 8 bases from V and 2 bases from J; junction bases left unmatched: 4. This CDR3 reads CASGLAGGSPYNEQFF. The CDR3 nucleotides read TGTGCCAGCGGACTAGCGGGAGGGTCTCCCTACAATGAGCAGTTCTTC.

V is TRBV27 and J is TRBJ1-4, with D uncertain. V was clipped by 4 bases and J by 4 bases, with 4 bases between them. This CDR3 has 12 amino acids. Germline lookup yields CDR1 MNHEY and CDR2 SMNVEV (reference sequence). The CDR3 here is CASSSRNEKLFF. The CDR3 DNA reads TGTGCCAGCAGTTCGCGTAATGAAAAACTGTTTTTT.

Written as DNA, the CDR3 is TGTGCCAGTAGTGTGACCGGGCGCCAGAATGAGCAGTTCTTC. Its protein is CASSVTGRQNEQFF. The chain couples TRBV19 to TRBJ2-1; D is unclear. The V gene lost 5 bases and the J gene lost 7 bases, with 15 bases spanning the gap. This CDR3 spans 14 amino acids. The germline V gene encodes CDR1 LNHDA and CDR2 SQIVND (reference sequence).

The chain couples TRBV27 to TRBJ2-5, with D perhaps matching TRBD2 (5 bases). The CDR3 consists of 13 residues. CDR1 and CDR2 (germline): MNHEY, SMNVEV (reference sequence). V lost 5 bases, J lost 2 bases, and 9 bases lay in between. The CDR3 reads CASSGSPQETQYF. In nucleotides, the CDR3 is TGTGCCAGCAGTGGGAGTCCGCAAGAGACCCAGTACTTC.

Comments on this clone: The junction shows a germline mismatch at one end, possibly a read error. V is TRBV7-7 and J is TRBJ2-7; 7 bases match TRBD2. The CDR3 spans 16 residues. Germline V gene lookup returns CDR1 SSHAT and CDR2 FNYEAQ (reference sequence). CDR3 DNA sequence: TGTGCTAGCAGCCGGGGGGTAGGTGCCTCACCCTACGAGCAGTACTTC. Translated: CASSRGVGASPYEQYF.

CDR3 sequence (DNA): TGTGCCAGCTCACCGGGACTAGCGGCGTGGGAGACCCAGTACTTC. It translates to CASSPGLAAWETQYF. The rearrangement links TRBV18 to TRBJ2-5; the match to TRBD2 covers 11 bases. J was trimmed by 5 bases and V by 3 bases; bases with no gene match: 5. Germline CDR1 is KGHSH and CDR2 is LQKENI. The CDR3 covers 15 residues.

The J gene is TRBJ1-5, the V gene TRBV19, with D unresolved. CDR3 size: 15 residues. Germline loops: CDR1 LNHDA, CDR2 SQIVND (reference sequence). Trimming shortened V by 5 bases and J by 0 bases, and 11 bases separated the two germline ends. In nucleotides, the CDR3 is TGTGCCAGTAGTCCCGACGGATATAGCAATCAGCCCCAGCATTTT. Protein product: CASSPDGYSNQPQHF.

This CDR3 reads CSVVQTSSSYEQYF. The CDR3 region has the DNA TGCAGCGTCGTACAGACCTCAAGCTCCTACGAGCAGTACTTC. The chain couples TRBV29-1 to TRBJ2-7; D is unresolved. The CDR3 consists of 14 residues. Trimming cost V 6 bases and J 0 bases, with 15 bases left between them. Germline lookup yields CDR1 SQVTM and CDR2 ANQGSEA.

V and J are TRBV28 and TRBJ1-2; D is unresolved. In germline, CDR1 is MDHEN, CDR2 SYDVKM. This CDR3 has 14 amino acids. Trimming removed 8 bases at V and 8 bases at J, with 21 bases between. DNA for the CDR3: TGTGCCAGCTCTCTCGCCGTTCGAATTTCCGGCTACACCTTC. Protein sequence: CASSLAVRISGYTF.

This chain uses TRBV9 with TRBJ1-3; D perhaps matches TRBD1 (6 bases). This CDR3 comprises 17 residues. V was cut by 0 bases and J by 0 bases, with 13 bases left in between. Germline CDR1 is SGDLS and CDR2 is YYNGEE. CDR3 sequence (DNA): TGTGCCAGCAGCGTAGGGGCTGGACAGCTCTCTGGAAACACCATATATTTT. This encodes CASSVGAGQLSGNTIYF.

This sequence joins TRBV4-1 and TRBJ2-3; D not resolved. Germline V gene data show CDR1 as MGHRA and CDR2 as YSYEKL. Trimming took 2 bases from V and 0 from J, leaving 6 bases between them. CDR3 size: 14 residues. This chain's CDR3 is CASSQLESTDTQYF. As DNA, the CDR3 is TGCGCCAGCAGCCAACTGGAAAGCACAGATACGCAGTATTTT.

The chain is built from TRBV5-6 and TRBJ1-6, with 8 bases lining up with TRBD1. Per the germline V gene, CDR1 is SGHDT and CDR2 is YYEEEE. The J segment lost 8 bases and the V segment lost 4 bases, leaving 8 bases of the junction unmatched. This CDR3 has 15 residues. CDR3 loop: CASSRDMTGDSPLHF. CDR3 sequence (DNA): TGTGCCAGCAGCCGCGATATGACAGGGGATTCACCCCTCCACTTT.

V gene TRBV7-2 combines with J gene TRBJ2-3; 9 nucleotides agree with TRBD2. CDR1 is SGHTA and CDR2 is FQGNSA in the germline V gene. Losses at the gene ends were 4 bases for V and 5 bases for J; bases not matched to a gene: 10. This CDR3 has 16 amino acids. The CDR3 loop reads CASSSPLAGPKDTQYF. CDR3 in DNA: TGTGCCAGCAGCTCCCCCCTAGCGGGGCCCAAAGATACGCAGTATTTT.

CDR3 DNA sequence: TGTGCCAGCAGCCCACCGACAGGGGGCTATGGCTACACCTTC. This codes for CASSPPTGGYGYTF. The chain recombines TRBV14 with TRBJ1-2; 9 bases map to TRBD1. V lost 4 bases to trimming and J lost 4 bases; unmatched junction nucleotides: 4. CDR1 is SGHDN and CDR2 is FVKESK in the germline V gene. The CDR3 extends over 14 amino acids.